This T cell receptor beta chain comes out of a study of cytotoxic CD8 clonotypes in ibrutinib-treated CLL. Study at large: The subjects consisted of roughly ten relapsed/refractory and fewer than 16 treatment-naive individuals, with approximately 17 IGHV unmutated. The study recorded mean values of approximately 260,000 productive templates and 100,000 or so productive rearrangements per sample. Broader study findings: Contraction or stability on treatment was seen for public clonotypes, which were uncommon.

The method was immunoSEQ multiplex PCR; TCRdb's version includes in-frame clones alone and lacks a portion of them. Altogether 9,300 or so clones are present, around 60% being singletons, with the ten largest covering 15% to 20%. With respect to this clone: The antigen remains undetermined.

This clonotype originated in a human donor with chronic lymphocytic leukemia. The sequencing used PBMCs, collected before ibrutinib treatment.

The CDR3 bases are TGTGCCAGCTCACCTTGGGCGATGAACACTGAAGCTTTCTTT. This gives the protein CASSPWAMNTEAFF. V and J are TRBV18 and TRBJ1-1; D not resolved. Per germline, CDR1 KGHSH and CDR2 LQKENI. The length of the CDR3 is 14 residues. V lost 3 bases to trimming and J lost 0 bases, with 8 bases between them.